Listed here are 22 T cell receptor beta chains from one sample, sequenced in a study of identical twins. TCRdb reanalysed the 5' RACE reads using MiXCR and keeps one entry per CDR3 protein. The data show nearly 900,000 distinct CDR3 sequences, roughly an eighth seen once. These sequences were also reported in another study, on yellow fever vaccine responses in identical twins.

Specimen: PBMCs. All receptors come from a woman between 18 and 30 years old in good health.

The sample holds a few counts of this clonotype. This likely comes from a read error, as the CDR3 has no conserved phenylalanine or tryptophan at its end. This chain uses TRBV12-3 or TRBV12-4 with TRBJ1-1; TRBD1 might be the D (5 bases). The CDR3 has 15 residues. The ends were cut back, 1 base at V and 4 bases at J, with 13 bases in the middle. CDR3 residues: CASSLVWGRRTEAFL. The CDR3 nucleotides are TGTGCCAGCAGTTTAGTGTGGGGGAGGCGCACTGAAGCTTTCCTT.

This clonotype was detected ten times or more. The chain carries TRBV29-1 and TRBJ2-1, with 7 bases identical to TRBD2. Germline V gene lookup returns CDR1 SQVTM and CDR2 ANQGSEA. There are 13 residues in the CDR3. The V segment lost 7 bases and the J segment 2 bases; nucleotides outside the gene matches: 5. CDR3 in amino acids: CSDGSGPYNEQFF. The CDR3 DNA follows: TGCAGCGACGGTAGCGGGCCCTACAATGAGCAGTTCTTC.

The V and J genes are TRBV20-1 and TRBJ2-7; 8 positions match TRBD1. CDR1 is DFQATT, CDR2 SNEGSKA, per germline (reference sequence). Trimming took 3 bases from V and 4 from J; bases not matched to a gene: 14. The CDR3 sequence is 16 residues long. The CDR3 reads CSASPQGARGQYEQYV. The CDR3 nucleotides read TGCAGTGCTAGTCCCCAGGGGGCCAGGGGGCAGTACGAGCAGTACGTC.

This clonotype was seen a handful of times. The rearrangement links TRBV7-6 to TRBJ2-5, with 11 bases that match TRBD2. The germline V gene has CDR1 SGHVS and CDR2 FNYEAQ. The V gene end was trimmed by 6 bases and the J gene end by 8 bases; junction bases not matched to a gene: 8. The CDR3 extends over 14 amino acids. The CDR3 bases are TGTGCCAGCAGTCGGACTAGCGGGCTGAGCACCCAGTACTTC. Translated: CASSRTSGLSTQYF.

The chain is built from TRBV9 and TRBJ2-2; D ambiguous. V was shortened by 0 bases and J by 1 base, with 7 bases between the two germline ends. The CDR3 sequence is 15 residues long. Germline V gene data show CDR1 as SGDLS and CDR2 as YYNGEE. CDR3 loop: CASSVVAVNTGELFF. The DNA of the CDR3 is TGTGCCAGCAGCGTAGTTGCGGTGAACACCGGGGAGCTGTTTTTT.

A few counts support this clonotype. The V and J genes are TRBV12-3 or TRBV12-4 and TRBJ2-1; 13 nucleotides align to TRBD2. Losses at the gene ends were 3 bases for V and 4 bases for J; bases not matched to a gene: 3. The CDR3 contains 16 residues. CDR3 residues: CASSFQGLAGYNEQFF. CDR3 coding DNA: TGTGCCAGCAGTTTCCAGGGACTAGCGGGGTACAATGAGCAGTTCTTC.

V gene TRBV12-3 or TRBV12-4 combines with J gene TRBJ2-5; D may be TRBD2 (6 bases). V lost 3 bases and J 2 bases, leaving 13 bases between the germline ends. The length of the CDR3 is 15 residues. CDR3 residues: CASSFFSAGQETQYF. The CDR3 region has the DNA TGTGCCAGCAGTTTTTTTTCGGCGGGACAAGAGACCCAGTACTTC.

This chain uses TRBV7-8 with TRBJ2-1; 7 bases match TRBD2. This CDR3 region has 16 residues. Germline V lookup: CDR1 SGHVS, CDR2 FQNEAQ. V trimming: 4 bases; J trimming: 4 bases; junction bases outside the gene matches: 10. The CDR3: CASSYRSGEDYNEQFF. CDR3 nucleotides: TGTGCCAGCAGCTACCGCAGCGGGGAAGATTACAATGAGCAGTTCTTC.

This clonotype has just a few counts. The chain carries TRBV7-9 and TRBJ1-2, with TRBD1 matching 8 bases. The germline V gene has CDR1 SEHNR and CDR2 FQNEAQ (reference sequence). CDR3 length: 15 residues. Germline trimming cut 5 bases from V and 0 bases from J; bases unmatched to any gene: 5. In DNA form, the CDR3 reads TGTGCCAGCAGCGCCGGACAGGGCCCTAACTATGGCTACACCTTC. It translates to CASSAGQGPNYGYTF.

This clonotype was counted ten times or more. The rearrangement uses TRBV11-2 and TRBJ2-1; unclear D gene. Germline lookup yields CDR1 SGHAT and CDR2 FQNNGV. V was pared by 1 base and J by 9 bases, with 7 bases between. This CDR3 is 12 amino acids long. The CDR3 protein is CASSLAPGEQFF. DNA of the CDR3: TGTGCCAGCAGCTTAGCTCCCGGTGAGCAGTTCTTC.

This clonotype was seen only a few times. This rearrangement joins TRBV3-1 to TRBJ1-2, with D possibly TRBD1 on 5 matching bases. CDR1 is LGHDT and CDR2 is YNNKEL in the germline V gene (reference sequence). Trimming stripped 7 bases from V and 2 bases from J, with 17 bases between. The CDR3 contains 15 residues. The CDR3 nucleotides read TGTGCCAGCACCCCTTTCACCGGGGGAAACTATGGCTACACCTTC. Amino acid sequence: CASTPFTGGNYGYTF. Filled out from reference TRBV3-1 and TRBJ1-2, the complete variable domain reads DTAVSQTPKYLVTQMGNDKSIKCEQNLGHDTMYWYKQDSKKFLKIMFSYNNKELIINETVPNRFSPKSPDKAHLNLHINSLELGDSAVYFCASTPFTGGNYGYTFGSGTRLTVV.

The gene calls are TRBV12-3 or TRBV12-4 and TRBJ1-5; perhaps TRBD1 as D (6 bases). Trimming took off 3 bases at V and 7 bases at J, with 13 bases between the two ends. This CDR3 comprises 14 residues. CDR3 in amino acids: CASSFSTGWQPQHF. DNA of the CDR3: TGTGCCAGCAGTTTTAGCACAGGGTGGCAGCCCCAGCATTTT.

This clonotype has a count of ten or more. The rearrangement links TRBV4-1 to TRBJ1-5; no reliable D call. The CDR3 is 13 amino acids. Germline CDR1 MGHRA, CDR2 YSYEKL. The V and J ends lost 0 bases and 7 bases respectively, with 7 bases between them. CDR3 DNA: TGCGCCAGCAGCCAAGAAGAGTACCAGCCCCAGCATTTT. Translating gives CASSQEEYQPQHF.

The chain is built from TRBV6-1 and TRBJ1-3, with D perhaps TRBD1 (5 bases). CDR1 and CDR2 from the germline V gene are MNHNS and SASEGT. V shed 6 bases and J shed 2 bases, with 14 bases lying between them. This CDR3 has 15 residues. CDR3 sequence: CASSRRGTAGNTIYF. In nucleotides, the CDR3 is TGTGCCAGCAGCCGCCGGGGGACGGCTGGAAACACCATATATTTT.

In its sample, this clonotype was seen a few times. The rearrangement links TRBV12-3 or TRBV12-4 to TRBJ1-5; TRBD1 matches 11 bases. Trimming took 7 bases from V and 4 from J; bases not matched to a gene: 9. This CDR3 has 16 amino acids. The chain's CDR3 is CASTTSRDRGNQPQHF. CDR3 bases: TGTGCCAGCACAACTTCCCGGGACAGGGGGAATCAGCCCCAGCATTTT.

This clonotype was recorded at least ten times. This chain uses TRBV11-2 with TRBJ2-1; D unresolved. The CDR3 spans 12 residues. V was clipped by 5 bases and J by 9 bases, with 11 bases between them. CDR1 and CDR2 (germline): SGHAT, FQNNGV. Here the CDR3 reads CASSPRVTEQFF. DNA of the CDR3: TGTGCCAGCAGCCCTAGGGTGACTGAGCAGTTCTTC. Full variable domain (missing parts from reference TRBV11-2 and TRBJ2-1): EAGVAQSPRYKIIEKRQSVAFWCNPISGHATLYWYQQILGQGPKLLIQFQNNGVVDDSQLPKDRFSAERLKGVDSTLKIQPAKLEDSAVYLCASSPRVTEQFFGPGTRLTVL.

The chain employs TRBV5-1 and TRBJ2-5; 10 nucleotides align to TRBD1. The CDR3 extends over 14 amino acids. The germline CDR1 and CDR2 sequences are SGHRS and YFSETQ. V lost 5 bases and J lost 7; bases outside the gene matches: 8. CDR3 nucleotides: TGCGCCAGCAGAGGGACAGGGGAGTCTGTGACCCAGTACTTC. Translated: CASRGTGESVTQYF.

This clonotype was recorded a few times. The chain uses TRBV20-1 and TRBJ1-4, with D tentatively TRBD1 (5 bases). Germline loops: CDR1 DFQATT, CDR2 SNEGSKA (reference sequence). The ends were cut back, 8 bases at V and 10 bases at J, with 20 bases in the middle. The CDR3 sequence is 13 residues long. The CDR3 reads CSTPGTEAGKLFF. The CDR3 DNA reads as TGCAGTACCCCCGGGACCGAGGCGGGAAAACTGTTTTTT.

This CDR3 reads CASSSPRDREFRAYNEQFF. The DNA of the CDR3 is TGTGCCAGCAGCTCACCCCGGGACAGGGAGTTTCGCGCCTACAATGAGCAGTTCTTC. V usage is TRBV11-1 and J usage is TRBJ2-1; 9 bases match TRBD1. Looked up from germline, CDR1 is SGHAT and CDR2 is FQDESV (reference sequence). CDR3 length equals 19 residues. Losses at the gene ends were 4 bases for V and 2 bases for J; bases not matched to a gene: 15. Full variable domain (outside the CDR3, taken from reference TRBV11-1 and TRBJ2-1): EAEVAQSPRYKITEKSQAVAFWCDPISGHATLYWYRQILGQGPELLVQFQDESVVDDSQLPKDRFSAERLKGVDSTLKIQPAELGDSAMYLCASSSPRDREFRAYNEQFFGPGTRLTVL.

The chain combines TRBV4-2 with TRBJ2-1; possibly TRBD1 for D (5 bases). Germline-derived CDR1 and CDR2 are LGHNA and YNFKEQ. Trimming shortened V by 0 bases and J by 3 bases, and 15 bases separated the two germline ends. The CDR3 has 17 residues. The CDR3 reads CASSQEAGPLFYNEQFF. In DNA form, the CDR3 reads TGTGCCAGCAGCCAAGAAGCAGGGCCCCTATTCTACAATGAGCAGTTCTTC.

This clonotype appeared a few times. The chain combines TRBV5-1 with TRBJ2-3, with D unresolved. The CDR3 runs to 13 residues. V lost 1 base, J lost 6 bases, and 9 bases lay in between. Germline loops: CDR1 SGHRS, CDR2 YFSETQ. The CDR3 nucleotides read TGCGCCAGCAGCTTGCGGGCTGATGATACGCAGTATTTT. Residues: CASSLRADDTQYF.

The table lists this clonotype with many counts. This CDR3 reads CASSRWTGRETQYF. The CDR3 DNA reads as TGTGCCAGCAGTCGTTGGACAGGCAGGGAGACCCAGTACTTC. This chain joins TRBV28 and TRBJ2-5, with TRBD1 matching over 7 bases. The junction had 8 bases not matched to a gene; V was cut back by 5 bases and J by 5 bases. Looked up from germline, CDR1 is MDHEN and CDR2 is SYDVKM. CDR3 size: 14 residues.